The clone carrying this TCR beta chain was observed a single time. Its antigen is as yet unknown. V lost 4 bases, J lost 1 base, and 4 bases stayed unmatched. The CDR3 runs to 16 residues. Germline V lookup: CDR1 SGHRS, CDR2 YFSETQ. This entry is derived from a study of PD-L1 blockade in urothelial cancer. For the study at large: Patients went on atezolizumab in the mid-2010s, receiving 1,200 mg intravenously every 3 weeks. Blood gave a median 141,255 T cells. Whole-study results and caveats: Durable-benefit patients had greater expansion of tumor-associated blood clones at 3 weeks.

The data were produced by immunoSEQ multiplex PCR, yet TCRdb's version contains in-frame clones alone and is incomplete. In the table there are fewer than 50,000 clones, approximately 90% of which are singletons. The starting material was PBMCs, obtained around atezolizumab (anti-PD-L1) treatment. The origin of this receptor is a man in his fifties or sixties with urothelial cancer. This chain connects TRBV5-1 to TRBJ2-3; 12 bases align to TRBD2. The CDR3 is CASSLRLAGGTDTQYF. In nucleotides, the CDR3 is TGCGCCAGCAGCCTAAGACTAGCGGGGGGCACAGATACGCAGTATTTT. The whole variable domain, filled in from reference TRBV5-1 and TRBJ2-3, reads KAGVTQTPRYLIKTRGQQVTLSCSPISGHRSVSWYQQTPGQGLQFLFEYFSETQRNKGNFPGRFSGRQFSNSRSEMNVSTLELGDSALYLCASSLRLAGGTDTQYFGPGTRLTVL.